A selection of T cell receptor beta chains follows, all from one sample in a study of Graves' ophthalmopathy and Graves' hyperthyroidism. TCRdb reanalysed the multiplex PCR reads using MiXCR and keeps one entry per CDR3 protein. The sample has about 370,000 distinct CDR3 sequences, about 16% seen once; the top ten hold 1.5% to 2%. The sequenced material came from peripheral blood. The receptors derive from a woman aged 18-29 years with Graves' ophthalmopathy. The CDR3 runs from the conserved cysteine through the conserved F or W. D genes are given only for firm matches. Only part of the rows carry a size: once, few, many, or a class if the clone is expanded.

cdr3_nt,cdr3_aa,d_call,clone_size,cdr3_length,j_call,v_call
TGTGCCAGCAGGGTGAACACTGAAGCTTTCTTT,CASRVNTEAFF,NA,many,11,TRBJ1-1,TRBV12-3/TRBV12-4
TGTGCCAGCAGTTACTCGAATTGGGGACAGAAGAACACTGAAGCTTTCTTT,CASSYSNWGQKNTEAFF,TRBD1,many,17,TRBJ1-1,TRBV6-2/TRBV6-3
TGTGCCAGCAGCTTAGACAAAAACATTCAGTACTTC,CASSLDKNIQYF,NA,many,12,TRBJ2-4,TRBV7-9
TGTGCTAGTGGTTTCGTCTTGACAGGTCATAACACCGGGGAGCTGTTTTTT,CASGFVLTGHNTGELFF,NA,many,17,TRBJ2-2,TRBV12-5
TGTGCCAGCAGCGGGGGGCCTTCGACTGTAAACACCGGGGAGCTGTTTTTT,CASSGGPSTVNTGELFF,NA,many,17,TRBJ2-2,TRBV28
TGCAGCGTTGATTGGGTCAGGGGGACGAGGGAGACCCAGTACTTC,CSVDWVRGTRETQYF,TRBD1,many,15,TRBJ2-5,TRBV29-1
TGTGCCAGCAGCCAAGGACAGGGACAGAAGACCCAGTACTTC,CASSQGQGQKTQYF,TRBD1,many,14,TRBJ2-5,TRBV14
TGCAGTGCTAGCCCCCGTGATCAGCCCCAGCATTTT,CSASPRDQPQHF,NA,many,12,TRBJ1-5,TRBV20-1
TGTGCCAGCAGCTTAGCGATCGGAGCGACCGGCGGGGCCCAGTACTTC,CASSLAIGATGGAQYF,NA,few,16,TRBJ2-5,TRBV11-1
TGTGCCAGCAGCTTAGGCCGGGACAGTGGTCAGCCCCAGCATTTT,CASSLGRDSGQPQHF,TRBD1,many,15,TRBJ1-5,TRBV7-2
TGTGCCAGCAGTTTCCCCTGGACAGCCTCCAACGGGGAGCTGTTTTTT,CASSFPWTASNGELFF,NA,NA,16,TRBJ2-2,TRBV6-5
TGTGCCAGCAGCTTAGGACGGGGTGGCAAGACCCAGTACTTC,CASSLGRGGKTQYF,NA,many,14,TRBJ2-5,TRBV7-2
TGTGCCATCATGGCGGCCAACACCGGGGAGCTGTTTTTT,CAIMAANTGELFF,NA,many,13,TRBJ2-2,TRBV10-3
TGCGCCAGCAGCCTGTCCTTGAGCACTGAAGCTTTCTTT,CASSLSLSTEAFF,NA,NA,13,TRBJ1-1,TRBV5-1
TGTGCCAGCTCCCCCACCCCCGGACAGGGGGCATCGCAGCCCCAGCATTTT,CASSPTPGQGASQPQHF,TRBD1,few,17,TRBJ1-5,TRBV18
TGTGCCAGCAGTTTATCGCCCCCGACGAAAACCTCTTCTTACGAGCAGTACTTC,CASSLSPPTKTSSYEQYF,NA,many,18,TRBJ2-7,TRBV27
TGTGCCAGCACCGCGGACGGGGGATATCAGCCCCAGCATTTT,CASTADGGYQPQHF,NA,many,14,TRBJ1-5,TRBV4-2
TGTGCCAGCACTTTAATACAGGGAAACACCATATATTTT,CASTLIQGNTIYF,NA,many,13,TRBJ1-3,TRBV6-5
TGCAGCGTTGGTTGGGGAGGTCTGGAGACCCAGTACTTC,CSVGWGGLETQYF,NA,many,13,TRBJ2-5,TRBV29-1
TGTGCCAGCAAACGGGGGGCGCAAGGAAACACCATATATTTT,CASKRGAQGNTIYF,NA,many,14,TRBJ1-3,TRBV6-1
TGTGCCAGCAGCGTGAACAGGCTCCGAGGGATGTACGGGCAGTACTTC,CASSVNRLRGMYGQYF,NA,many,16,TRBJ2-7,TRBV11-2
TGTGCCACCAGTGATGCCCCGGGACAGGGGATAGCCCAAGAGACCCAGTACTTC,CATSDAPGQGIAQETQYF,TRBD1,NA,18,TRBJ2-5,TRBV24-1
TGTGCCTGGAGGGATTGGAAGGGACAGCAAGAGACCCAGTACTTC,CAWRDWKGQQETQYF,TRBD1,many,15,TRBJ2-5,TRBV30
TGTGCCAGCAGCTTGATGGTAGCGGGAGAGACCCAGTACTTC,CASSLMVAGETQYF,TRBD2,many,14,TRBJ2-5,TRBV7-8
TGCAGCGTTGTTGGAGGGGTCGAGCAGTACTTC,CSVVGGVEQYF,NA,many,11,TRBJ2-7,TRBV29-1
TGTGCCAGCAGTACCTCGAGAAGCGGGAGGCGGAACGAGCAGTACTTC,CASSTSRSGRRNEQYF,TRBD2,many,16,TRBJ2-7,TRBV6-5
TGTGCCAGCACCCAGCTTACGTCCGGGAGCCGCGGTGGGAACGAGCAGTACTTC,CASTQLTSGSRGGNEQYF,NA,many,18,TRBJ2-7,TRBV11-2
TGCGCCAGCAGCCAAGATTTAGCTAGCGGGAGAATAGAGACCCAGTACTTC,CASSQDLASGRIETQYF,TRBD2,many,17,TRBJ2-5,TRBV4-3
TGCGCCAGCAGCTTCGGATTACTAGCGGGGGAATCCGGGGAGCTGTTTTTT,CASSFGLLAGESGELFF,TRBD2,many,17,TRBJ2-2,TRBV5-1
TGTGCCAGCAGCCCCAGGGAGGGTTACTCCTACGAGCAGTACTTC,CASSPREGYSYEQYF,TRBD2,many,15,TRBJ2-7,TRBV12-3/TRBV12-4
TGTGCCAGCAGTTTAGAGGTTTTTGAGACCCAGTACTTC,CASSLEVFETQYF,NA,once,13,TRBJ2-5,TRBV12-3/TRBV12-4
TGTGCCAGCGGGGACAGGGTAACCTACGAGCAGTACTTC,CASGDRVTYEQYF,TRBD1,many,13,TRBJ2-7,TRBV6-1
TGTGCCAGCAGCCCCCAACAGGGGGCTTACGAGCAGTACTTC,CASSPQQGAYEQYF,TRBD1,many,14,TRBJ2-7,TRBV9
TGTGCCAGCACCGCAGCCCGGAACACCGGGGAGTTGTTTTTT,CASTAARNTGELFF,NA,many,14,TRBJ2-2,TRBV6-2/TRBV6-3
TGTGCCAGCAGCCCAACCGGGACTAGCCACGAGCAGTACTTC,CASSPTGTSHEQYF,TRBD2,many,14,TRBJ2-7,TRBV11-2
TGTGCCAGCAGTATAGGGACTAGCGATCGACACGAGCAGTACTTC,CASSIGTSDRHEQYF,TRBD2,many,15,TRBJ2-7,TRBV12-3/TRBV12-4
TGCAGCGTTGGGACGTGGGGGGCCACCGGGGAGCTGTTTTTT,CSVGTWGATGELFF,NA,few,14,TRBJ2-2,TRBV29-1
TGTGCCAGTAGTATCCCGGACAGGGGTAGCAATCAGCCCCAGCATTTT,CASSIPDRGSNQPQHF,TRBD1,many,16,TRBJ1-5,TRBV19
TGTGCCAGCAGTGCACCGGTTTTCGTTTACGAGCAGTACTTC,CASSAPVFVYEQYF,NA,many,14,TRBJ2-7,TRBV2
TGTGCCAGCAGTTTAGGGCTGGCCTTGGTCGAGCAGTACTTC,CASSLGLALVEQYF,NA,many,14,TRBJ2-7,TRBV28
TGTGCCAGCCGGAGGGGAGGGGACACTGAAGCTTTCTTT,CASRRGGDTEAFF,NA,few,13,TRBJ1-1,TRBV28
TGTGCCAGCAGCTTCGAAGGAGGGATACCGACCCTCCACTTT,CASSFEGGIPTLHF,NA,many,14,TRBJ1-6,TRBV7-9